This T cell receptor (beta chain) was sequenced for a study of T cell responses to AZD1222 COVID-19 vaccine. For the study at large: Pooling was applied to second doses at about 4 or about 12 weeks. Overall study results and limits: Sampling captured repertoires only after the peak T cell response. Only five or six AZD1222 recipients were seropositive at baseline. Spike-wide vaccine-associated CD4 TCRs dominated at 160-218 and 743-854.

Concerning this clone itself: As yet, its antigen is unknown.

Produced via immunoSEQ multiplex PCR; TCRdb's table is partial and in-frame only. The sample lists fewer than 50,000 clones, over 60% occurring once. The V segment lost 7 bases and the J segment 9 bases; nucleotides outside the gene matches: 14. Germline CDR1 SGHRS, CDR2 YFSETQ. CDR3 length: 14 residues. Source: peripheral blood, taken on day 0 of AZD1222 vaccination. This clonotype originated in an adult in good health. J is TRBJ1-2 and V is TRBV5-1, with 8 bases identical to TRBD1. CDR3 nucleotide sequence: TGCGCCAGCCACCTAGGGACAGGCGAAAGTAGCTACACCTTC. It specifies CASHLGTGESSYTF.